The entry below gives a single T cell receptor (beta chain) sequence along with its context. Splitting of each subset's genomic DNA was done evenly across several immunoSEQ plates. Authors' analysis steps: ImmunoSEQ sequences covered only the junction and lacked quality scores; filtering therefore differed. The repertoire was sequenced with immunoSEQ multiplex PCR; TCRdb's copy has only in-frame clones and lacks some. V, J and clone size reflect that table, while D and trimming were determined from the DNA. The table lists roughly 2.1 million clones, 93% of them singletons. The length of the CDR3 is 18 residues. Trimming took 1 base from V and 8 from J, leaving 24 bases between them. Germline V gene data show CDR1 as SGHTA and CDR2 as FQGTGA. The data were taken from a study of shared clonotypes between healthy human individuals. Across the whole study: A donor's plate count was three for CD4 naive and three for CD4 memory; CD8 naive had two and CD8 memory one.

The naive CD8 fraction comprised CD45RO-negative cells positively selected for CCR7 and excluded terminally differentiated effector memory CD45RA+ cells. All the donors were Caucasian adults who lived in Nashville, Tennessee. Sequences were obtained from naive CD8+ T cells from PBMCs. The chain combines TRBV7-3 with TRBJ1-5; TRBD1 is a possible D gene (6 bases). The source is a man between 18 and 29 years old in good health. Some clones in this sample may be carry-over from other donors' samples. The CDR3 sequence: CASSLIPRAGAPREPQHF. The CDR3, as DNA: TGTGCCAGCAGCTTAATTCCCCGGGCAGGGGCGCCCCGAGAGCCCCAGCATTTT. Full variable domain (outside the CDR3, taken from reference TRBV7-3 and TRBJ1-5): GAGVSQTPSNKVTEKGKYVELRCDPISGHTALYWYRQSLGQGPEFLIYFQGTGAADDSGLPNDRFFAVRPEGSVSTLKIQRTERGDSAVYLCASSLIPRAGAPREPQHFGDGTRLSIL.